Listed below are T cell receptor beta chains from one sample, sequenced in a study of blood T cell repertoires in COVID-19. The table came from immunoSEQ multiplex PCR; TCRdb's copy has only in-frame clones and leaves some out. The sample carries tens of thousands of clones, roughly 86% recorded once. Sequencing input: peripheral blood. Receptor source: a man aged 45-60 years with active or convalescent COVID-19. CDR3s include the opening cysteine and the closing phenylalanine or tryptophan. A D gene is named only where the DNA matches it firmly. Size is omitted from some rows. Given values are once, few, many or a class for expanded clones.

CDR3 DNA: TGTGCCAGTAGTCTGGACAGGGGAAAAGAGACCCAGTACTTC
CDR3 protein: CASSLDRGKETQYF
D gene: TRBD1
J gene: TRBJ2-5
clone size: .
V gene: TRBV19

CDR3 DNA: TGTGCCAGCTCACCACTCGGGTCCCTCGATGAAAAACTGTTTTTT
CDR3 protein: CASSPLGSLDEKLFF
D gene: .
J gene: TRBJ1-4
clone size: .
V gene: TRBV18

CDR3 DNA: TGCGCCAGCAGCGCGGGACAGGGTTTGAAGACCCAGTACTTC
CDR3 protein: CASSAGQGLKTQYF
D gene: TRBD1
J gene: TRBJ2-5
clone size: few
V gene: TRBV5-1

CDR3 DNA: TGTGCCAGTAGGTCAGGCACGAACACCGGGGAGCTGTTTTTT
CDR3 protein: CASRSGTNTGELFF
D gene: .
J gene: TRBJ2-2
clone size: once
V gene: TRBV19

CDR3 DNA: TGCGCCAGCAGCTTGAAGGGACTAGCGGGGGGAAATGAGCAGTTCTTC
CDR3 protein: CASSLKGLAGGNEQFF
D gene: TRBD2
J gene: TRBJ2-1
clone size: .
V gene: TRBV5-1

CDR3 DNA: TGCAGCGTTGACAGCTTCCAATCAGGGGGTGAGGGCGGCTACACCTTC
CDR3 protein: CSVDSFQSGGEGGYTF
D gene: TRBD1
J gene: TRBJ1-2
clone size: .
V gene: TRBV29-1

CDR3 DNA: TGTGCCAGCGGGGGACAGGCCTCGGAGGGAAACATTCAGTACTTC
CDR3 protein: CASGGQASEGNIQYF
D gene: TRBD1
J gene: TRBJ2-4
clone size: .
V gene: TRBV25-1

CDR3 DNA: TGCGCCAGCAGCCAAACTTGGACAGGGGAGTACAATGAGCAGTTCTTC
CDR3 protein: CASSQTWTGEYNEQFF
D gene: TRBD1
J gene: TRBJ2-1
clone size: .
V gene: TRBV4-1

CDR3 DNA: TGTGCCACCAGTGACCTTACAGGGGATCGCGCCGGGGAGCTGTTTTTT
CDR3 protein: CATSDLTGDRAGELFF
D gene: TRBD1
J gene: TRBJ2-2
clone size: .
V gene: TRBV24-1

CDR3 DNA: TGTGCCAGCAGCTCCGCAGGGACTAGCGGGGGGTTCAATGAGCAGTTCTTC
CDR3 protein: CASSSAGTSGGFNEQFF
D gene: TRBD2
J gene: TRBJ2-1
clone size: .
V gene: TRBV7-8